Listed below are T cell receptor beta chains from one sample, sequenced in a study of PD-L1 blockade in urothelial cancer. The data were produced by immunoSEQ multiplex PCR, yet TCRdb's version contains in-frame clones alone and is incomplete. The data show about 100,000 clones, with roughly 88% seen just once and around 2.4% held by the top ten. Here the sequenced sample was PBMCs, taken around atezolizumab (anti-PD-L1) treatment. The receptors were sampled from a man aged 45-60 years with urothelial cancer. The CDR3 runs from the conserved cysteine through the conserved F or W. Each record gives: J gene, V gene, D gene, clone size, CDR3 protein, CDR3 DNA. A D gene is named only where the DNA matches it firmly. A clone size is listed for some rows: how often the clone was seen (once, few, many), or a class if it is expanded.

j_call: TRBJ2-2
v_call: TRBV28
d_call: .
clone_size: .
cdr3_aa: CASTRGTGELFF
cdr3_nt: TGTGCCAGCACCCGGGGCACCGGGGAGCTGTTTTTT

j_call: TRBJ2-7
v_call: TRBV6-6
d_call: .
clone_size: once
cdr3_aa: CASSYSRDSYEQYF
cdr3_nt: TGTGCCAGCAGTTACTCCCGGGACTCCTACGAGCAGTACTTC

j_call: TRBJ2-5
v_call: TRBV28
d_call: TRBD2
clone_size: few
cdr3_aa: CASSGWGLAGEGEVETQYF
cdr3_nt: TGTGCCAGCAGTGGTTGGGGACTAGCGGGAGAGGGAGAGGTAGAGACCCAGTACTTC

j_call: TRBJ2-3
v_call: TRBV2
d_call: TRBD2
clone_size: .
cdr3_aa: CASSEALASGSTDTQYF
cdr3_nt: TGTGCCAGCAGTGAAGCGCTGGCTAGCGGAAGCACAGATACGCAGTATTTT

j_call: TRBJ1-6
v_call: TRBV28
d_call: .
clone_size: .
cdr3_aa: CASRAGGSPLHF
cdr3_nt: TGTGCCAGCAGGGCGGGGGGTTCACCCCTCCACTTT

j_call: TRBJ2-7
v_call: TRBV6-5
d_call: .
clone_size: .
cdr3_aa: CASRKTGSYEQYF
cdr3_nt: TGTGCCAGTAGAAAGACAGGCTCCTACGAGCAGTACTTC

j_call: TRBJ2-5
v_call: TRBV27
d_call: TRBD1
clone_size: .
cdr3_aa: CASSLGPLPQGVEGETQYF
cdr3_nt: TGTGCCAGCAGCCTAGGGCCTCTCCCGCAGGGGGTTGAGGGAGAGACCCAGTACTTC

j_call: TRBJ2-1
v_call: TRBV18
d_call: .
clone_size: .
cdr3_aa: CASSPRTGNEQFF
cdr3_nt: TGTGCCAGCTCACCCCGAACAGGGAATGAGCAGTTCTTC

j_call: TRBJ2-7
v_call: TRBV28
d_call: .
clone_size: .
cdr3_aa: CASSLLGRDEQYF
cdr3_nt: TGTGCCAGCAGTTTATTGGGGCGCGACGAGCAGTACTTC

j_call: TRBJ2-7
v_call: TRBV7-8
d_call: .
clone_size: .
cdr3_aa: CASSLVRSPGEQYF
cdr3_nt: TGTGCCAGCAGCTTAGTCCGATCCCCAGGGGAGCAGTACTTC

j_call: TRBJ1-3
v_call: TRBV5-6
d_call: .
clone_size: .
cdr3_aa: CASSLYGQGFGGNTIYF
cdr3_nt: TGTGCCAGCAGCTTGTACGGGCAGGGGTTCGGAGGAAACACCATATATTTT

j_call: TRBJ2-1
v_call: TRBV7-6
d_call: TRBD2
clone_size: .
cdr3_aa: CASSPGLAGEQFF
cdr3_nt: TGTGCCAGCAGCCCTGGACTAGCTGGCGAGCAGTTCTTC

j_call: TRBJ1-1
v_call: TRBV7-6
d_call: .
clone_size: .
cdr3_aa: CASSLAGFAGLSTEAFF
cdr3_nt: TGTGCCAGCAGCTTAGCGGGGTTTGCGGGGCTCAGCACTGAAGCTTTCTTT

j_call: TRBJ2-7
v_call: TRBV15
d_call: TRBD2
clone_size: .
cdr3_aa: CATSRHIAGVSYEQYF
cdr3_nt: TGTGCCACCAGCAGACATATAGCGGGAGTGTCTTACGAGCAGTACTTC